This TCR beta chain was sequenced for a study of regulatory T cells in long-lasting Graves disease. Study details: Antithyroid drugs had been taken by newly diagnosed Graves' patients for under 3 months.

This clonotype was seen repeatedly, ten times or more. Its antigen is not identified. The CDR3 sequence is 15 residues long. Trimming removed 5 bases at V and 3 bases at J, with 15 bases between. Relying on iRepertoire HTBI primers and Arm-PCR of CDR3 regions, the team built TCR beta libraries. TCRdb reprocessed the multiplex PCR reads via MiXCR and lists one record per CDR3 protein. Of about 420,000 distinct CDR3 sequences listed, around 17% are singletons. Time point denoted: newly diagnosed GD, antithyroid drugs for less than 3 months. The TCR library used RNA extracted from PBMCs. The study's findings and limits: TRBV28 was favored in persistent disease, as were TRBJ1-2 and TRBJ2-5.

These data were also reused for a study on T cells in Graves' hyperthyroidism and ophthalmopathy. That source adds: The TCR CDR3 was amplified in a first-round RT-PCR using the HTBI primer set.

The sequencing here drew on peripheral blood mononuclear cells (PBMCs), taken at new diagnosis, from a patient treated with antithyroid drugs. The rearrangement joins TRBV12-3 or TRBV12-4 to TRBJ2-3; D uncertain. The clonotype was recovered from a woman aged 18-35 years with Graves disease. The CDR3 DNA is TGTGCCAGCAGTACCTACCTTCAGGATACAGATACGCAGTATTTT. Amino acids: CASSTYLQDTDTQYF.